The 13 T cell receptor beta chains below come from one sample, sequenced in a study of blood T cells in healthy people across ages. It was with a sample-barcoded 5' primer and a J-beta primer mix that a second PCR of roughly 6 to 12 cycles was run. In TCRdb, the 5' RACE reads were re-called with MiXCR into one record per CDR3 protein. The sample shows some 700,000 distinct CDR3 sequences, roughly two fifths of them seen only once. Sequencing used blood. All receptors come from a woman aged 55-75 years in good health.

This chain links TRBV27 with TRBJ1-6, with 7 nucleotides matching TRBD1. Germline lookup yields CDR1 MNHEY and CDR2 SMNVEV (reference sequence). Germline trimming cut 7 bases from V and 9 bases from J; bases unmatched to any gene: 6. The CDR3 loop spans 13 amino acids. The CDR3 DNA reads TGTGCCAGCAAAATAGGGACAGCTTCACCCCTCCACTTT. Translation gives CASKIGTASPLHF.

The chain links TRBV7-3 to TRBJ2-3; D is unclear. The germline CDR1 and CDR2 sequences are SGHTA and FQGTGA. The CDR3 length is 15 residues. Trimming shortened V by 5 bases and J by 1 base, and 13 bases separated the two germline ends. CDR3 nucleotide sequence: TGTGCCAGCAGCGGCGGTGTTAGGGGCACAGATACGCAGTATTTT. It specifies CASSGGVRGTDTQYF.

About this clonotype itself: At one of its ends the junction is not consistent with the germline gene, which may arise from a read error. The genes are TRBV7-2 and TRBJ1-5; 9 bases match TRBD1. This CDR3 is built from 14 residues. Germline values: CDR1 SGHTA, CDR2 FQGNSA. CDR3 nucleotide sequence: TGTGCCAGCTGCTTCCGGGACAGGGCTCAGCCCCAGCATTTT. It yields the protein CASCFRDRAQPQHF.

This chain links TRBV7-9 with TRBJ2-1, with 8 bases aligning to TRBD1. The CDR3 is made up of 16 amino acids. Losses at the gene ends were 2 bases for V and 4 bases for J; bases not matched to a gene: 7. Germline loops: CDR1 SEHNR, CDR2 FQNEAQ (reference sequence). The CDR3 loop is CASSLFPGGLYNEQFF. The CDR3 DNA sequence: TGTGCCAGCAGCTTATTCCCAGGGGGCCTGTACAATGAGCAGTTCTTC.

The chain uses TRBV4-2 and TRBJ2-3; perhaps TRBD1 as D (5 bases). The CDR3 extends over 15 amino acids. Trimming removed 0 bases at V and 4 bases at J, with 11 bases between. The germline V gene has CDR1 LGHNA and CDR2 YNFKEQ. CDR3 amino acids: CASSQDRQGSDTQYF. The CDR3 region has the DNA TGTGCCAGCAGCCAAGATCGGCAGGGATCAGATACGCAGTATTTT.

This chain connects TRBV4-1 to TRBJ1-2; a possible D gene is TRBD1 (5 bases). V shed 4 bases and J shed 8 bases, with 14 bases lying between them. The CDR3 consists of 13 residues. Germline V gene sequence: CDR1 MGHRA, CDR2 YSYEKL. CDR3 nucleotides: TGCGCCAGCAGCCCGACAGAGGCGCGCGGCTACACCTTC. Translation: CASSPTEARGYTF.

A few counts support this clonotype. The chain joins TRBV20-1 to TRBJ2-3; D gene unclear. This CDR3 is 12 amino acids long. Germline values: CDR1 DFQATT, CDR2 SNEGSKA (reference sequence). V was pared by 3 bases and J by 5 bases, with 9 bases between. CDR3 coding DNA: TGCAGTGCTAGCCCACCACAAGATACGCAGTATTTT. Amino acid sequence: CSASPPQDTQYF.

The chain is built from TRBV5-1 and TRBJ2-7, with TRBD2 matching 8 bases. The junction had 10 bases not matched to a gene; V was cut back by 1 base and J by 4 bases. Germline assignment: CDR1 SGHRS and CDR2 YFSETQ. This CDR3 has 16 residues. The CDR3 nucleotides are TGCGCCAGCAGCTTGAGCGGGGCGGGAGGCCAATACGAGCAGTACTTC. Its translation: CASSLSGAGGQYEQYF.

This chain uses TRBV10-3 with TRBJ1-1; a weak D match, TRBD1 (5 bases). With 5 bases removed from V and 3 bases from J, the gap between germline ends came to 13 bases. The CDR3 has 14 amino acids. Germline loops: CDR1 ENHRY, CDR2 SYGVKD. CDR3 amino acids: CAISRQLEDTEAFF. The CDR3 DNA follows: TGTGCCATCAGTAGACAGTTGGAGGACACTGAAGCTTTCTTT.

This clonotype was observed a handful of times. The V call is TRBV24-1, the J call TRBJ2-3; no definite D call. CDR3 size: 16 residues. The germline V gene has CDR1 KGHDR and CDR2 SFDVKD. The V end was cut by 4 bases, the J end by 0 bases, with 13 bases between. The CDR3 loop reads CATSDPTTPSTDTQYF. CDR3 bases: TGTGCCACCAGTGACCCTACTACTCCTAGCACAGATACGCAGTATTTT.

This clonotype has just a few counts. The chain recombines TRBV7-9 with TRBJ2-1; D is perhaps TRBD2 (7 bases). Trimming took 1 base from V and 7 from J, leaving 17 bases between them. This CDR3 region has 16 residues. Germline assignment: CDR1 SEHNR and CDR2 FQNEAQ (reference sequence). The CDR3 DNA reads as TGTGCCAGCAGCTTAGTACTGGGGGGGCGCATAAATGAGCAGTTCTTC. Translating it yields CASSLVLGGRINEQFF. The full variable domain, completed using reference TRBV7-9 and TRBJ2-1, is DTGVSQNPRHKITKRGQNVTFRCDPISEHNRLYWYRQTLGQGPEFLTYFQNEAQLEKSRLLSDRFSAERPKGSFSTLEIQRTEQGDSAMYLCASSLVLGGRINEQFFGPGTRLTVL.

The V and J genes are TRBV4-2 and TRBJ1-3, with 7 bases lining up with TRBD1. Germline V gene lookup returns CDR1 LGHNA and CDR2 YNFKEQ. This CDR3 is 16 amino acids long. Trimming removed 4 bases from V and 3 bases from J; junction bases left unmatched: 9. CDR3 in amino acids: CASSPQGGGYGNTIYF. The DNA for the CDR3 is TGTGCCAGCAGCCCCCAGGGAGGGGGCTATGGAAACACCATATATTTT.

J is TRBJ2-3 and V is TRBV7-9; D uncertain. V dropped 4 bases and J dropped 10 bases, with 9 bases sitting between them. In germline, CDR1 is SEHNR, CDR2 FQNEAQ (reference sequence). The CDR3 loop spans 11 amino acids. CDR3 sequence: CASSYLGPQYF. The CDR3 coding sequence is TGTGCCAGCAGCTACTTAGGCCCGCAGTATTTT.